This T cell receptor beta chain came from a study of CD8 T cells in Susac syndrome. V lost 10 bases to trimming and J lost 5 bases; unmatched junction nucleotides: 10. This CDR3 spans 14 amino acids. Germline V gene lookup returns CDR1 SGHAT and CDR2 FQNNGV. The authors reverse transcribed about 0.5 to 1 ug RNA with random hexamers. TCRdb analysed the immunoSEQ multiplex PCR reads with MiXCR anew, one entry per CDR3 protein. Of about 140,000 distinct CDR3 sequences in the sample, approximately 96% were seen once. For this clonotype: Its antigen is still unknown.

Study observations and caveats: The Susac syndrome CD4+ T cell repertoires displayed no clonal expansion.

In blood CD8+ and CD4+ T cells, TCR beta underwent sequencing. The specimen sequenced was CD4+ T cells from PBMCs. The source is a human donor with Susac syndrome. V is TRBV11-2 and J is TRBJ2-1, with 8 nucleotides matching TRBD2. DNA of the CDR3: TGTGCCACCCAACCCGGGACTAGGGACAATGAGCAGTTCTTC. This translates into CATQPGTRDNEQFF.